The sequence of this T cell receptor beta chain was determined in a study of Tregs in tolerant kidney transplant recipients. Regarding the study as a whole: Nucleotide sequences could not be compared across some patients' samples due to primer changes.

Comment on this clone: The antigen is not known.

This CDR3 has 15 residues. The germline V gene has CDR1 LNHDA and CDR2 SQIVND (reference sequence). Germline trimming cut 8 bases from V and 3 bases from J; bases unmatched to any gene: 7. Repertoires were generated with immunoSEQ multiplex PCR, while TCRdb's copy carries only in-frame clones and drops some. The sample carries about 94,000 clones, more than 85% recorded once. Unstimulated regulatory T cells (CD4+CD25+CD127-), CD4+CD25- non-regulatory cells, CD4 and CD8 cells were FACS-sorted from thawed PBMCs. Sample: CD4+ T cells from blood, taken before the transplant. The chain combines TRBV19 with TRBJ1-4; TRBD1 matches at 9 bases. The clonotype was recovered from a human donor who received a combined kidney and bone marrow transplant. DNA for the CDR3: TGTGCCAGTCGGGACAGGGAGGCTCCTAATGAAAAACTGTTTTTT. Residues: CASRDREAPNEKLFF.